This TCR beta chain was observed in a study of blood T cell repertoires in COVID-19. Study details: Samples came from the United States, Italy and Spain, spanning acute and convalescent COVID-19. Sample material is recorded as cDNA or gDNA derived from T cells, B-cell-depleted T cells, or PBMCs.

Per germline, CDR1 SNHLY and CDR2 FYNNEI. V dropped 5 bases and J dropped 1 base, with 14 bases sitting between them. The CDR3 runs to 15 residues. Per the authors' pipeline: It was from reference gene primer amplification that nucleated cell counts were estimated. Assay used: immunoSEQ multiplex PCR; TCRdb lists only in-frame clones, some missing. The V and J calls and clone size were taken over from that table, and D and trimming were inferred from the DNA. The table shows around 270,000 clones, with about 90% occurring only once. Sequenced material: PBMCs or T cells enriched from blood (not recorded which). The chain links TRBV2 to TRBJ1-2, with unresolved D. The receptor comes from a woman in her 40s who had been exposed to COVID-19. CDR3 coding DNA: TGTGCCAGCAGTCGGGTCGTGGGTATTAACTATGGCTACACCTTC. Its protein is CASSRVVGINYGYTF. The full variable domain, with the rest looked up from reference TRBV2 and TRBJ1-2, is EPEVTQTPSHQVTQMGQEVILRCVPISNHLYFYWYRQILGQKVEFLVSFYNNEISEKSEIFDDQFSVERPDGSNFTLKIRSTKLEDSAMYFCASSRVVGINYGYTFGSGTRLTVV.